Presented here are 17 T cell receptor beta chains from one specimen sequenced in a study of T cells in Graves' hyperthyroidism and ophthalmopathy. Researchers amplified the TCR beta CDR3 regions from RNA transcripts. HTBI primers were the set used in a first-round RT-PCR of the TCR CDR3. One entry per CDR3 protein, called by TCRdb with MiXCR from the multiplex PCR reads. The sample holds 340,000 or so distinct CDR3 sequences, 16% seen once. The sequenced sample was blood. The receptors were gathered from a man aged 30 to 45 with Graves' hyperthyroidism.

About this clonotype itself: One end of the junction does not line up with germline, which may come from a read error. The gene calls are TRBV30 and TRBJ2-2; 10 bases match TRBD1. Germline assignment: CDR1 GTSNPN and CDR2 SVGIG (reference sequence). The CDR3 length is 15 residues. The CDR3 loop reads CTWSLGTGVTGELFF. CDR3 in DNA: TGTACCTGGAGCCTAGGGACAGGGGTTACCGGGGAGCTGTTTTTT.

Note on this clonotype: A read error may be the cause here, since a much bigger clone is one base away. The J gene is TRBJ2-3, the V gene TRBV20-1; D gene uncertain. Germline V gene data show CDR1 as DFQATT and CDR2 as SNEGSKA (reference sequence). The CDR3 spans 10 residues. Trimming removed 3 bases at V and 4 bases at J, with 2 bases between. In DNA, the CDR3 is TGCAGTGCTAGTCCAGATACGCAGTATTTT. It codes for CSASPDTQYF.

The rearrangement links TRBV27 to TRBJ2-7; weak D call: TRBD2 (6 bases). This CDR3 comprises 15 residues. Germline V CDR1 and CDR2: MNHEY, SMNVEV (reference sequence). Trimming took off 4 bases at V and 6 bases at J, with 19 bases between the two ends. The CDR3: CASSSQVGRWVEQYF. CDR3 coding DNA: TGTGCCAGCAGTTCCCAAGTGGGGAGGTGGGTCGAGCAGTACTTC.

This clonotype came up many times. The chain is built from TRBV18 and TRBJ2-7; D is undetermined. The CDR3 is made up of 13 amino acids. Trimming shortened V by 3 bases and J by 3 bases, and 9 bases separated the two germline ends. CDR1 is KGHSH, CDR2 LQKENI, per germline. CDR3 nucleotides: TGTGCCAGCTCACCGAATGACGGCTACGAGCAGTACTTC. Amino acids: CASSPNDGYEQYF. Based on the CDR3 plus reference TRBV18 and TRBJ2-7, the full variable domain is NAGVMQNPRHLVRRRGQEARLRCSPMKGHSHVYWYRQLPEEGLKFMVYLQKENIIDESGMPKERFSAEFPKEGPSILRIQQVVRGDSAAYFCASSPNDGYEQYFGPGTRLTVT.

Ten or more counts support this clonotype. This chain links TRBV30 with TRBJ1-2; D remains ambiguous. Germline V gene sequence: CDR1 GTSNPN, CDR2 SVGIG (reference sequence). The CDR3 runs 12 residues. V shed 3 bases and J shed 0 bases, with 5 bases lying between them. The CDR3 nucleotides are TGTGCCTGGAGCAGATCTAACTATGGCTACACCTTC. Its protein product is CAWSRSNYGYTF.

This sequence joins TRBV27 and TRBJ1-6; TRBD1 matches at 9 bases. The CDR3 runs to 14 residues. With V trimmed by 6 bases and J by 7 bases, 4 bases remained unmatched. Germline values: CDR1 MNHEY, CDR2 SMNVEV (reference sequence). The DNA of the CDR3 is TGTGCCAGCAGCGGACAGGGGAGGAATTCACCCCTCCACTTT. This sequence encodes CASSGQGRNSPLHF.

This clonotype was recorded at least ten times. The J gene is TRBJ1-1, the V gene TRBV12-3 or TRBV12-4; 8 bases map to TRBD1. The CDR3 covers 13 residues. Trimming at V came to 7 bases and at J to 5 bases, leaving 6 bases not matched to a gene. The chain's CDR3 is CASISGGLTEAFF. In DNA, the CDR3 is TGTGCCAGCATATCAGGGGGCCTAACTGAAGCTTTCTTT.

This clonotype was observed a few times. The rearrangement links TRBV11-3 to TRBJ2-2; 14 bases are shared with TRBD2. Germline loops: CDR1 SGHNT, CDR2 YENEEA. The CDR3 spans 18 residues. After removal of 5 bases from V and 6 bases from J, the junction contained 11 bases not matched to a gene. The CDR3 DNA reads TGTGCCAGCAGCACCACTTCCGGGACTAGCGGGAGTGCCGGGGAGCTGTTTTTT. It is translated as CASSTTSGTSGSAGELFF.

The rearrangement uses TRBV27 and TRBJ1-5; D might be TRBD1 (5 bases). CDR1 is MNHEY, CDR2 SMNVEV, per germline (reference sequence). This CDR3 contains 15 residues. V lost 4 bases, J lost 6 bases, and 16 bases lay in between. CDR3 residues: CASSSTDGGSQPQHF. DNA for the CDR3: TGTGCCAGCAGTTCAACGGACGGGGGGAGTCAGCCCCAGCATTTT.

This clonotype was counted at least ten times. This chain connects TRBV2 to TRBJ1-2; no clear D. Germline CDR1 reads SNHLY; CDR2 reads FYNNEI. With 6 bases removed from V and 5 bases from J, the gap between germline ends came to 16 bases. The CDR3 runs 14 residues. CDR3 DNA: TGTGCCAGCAGACTGACACAATCAGGTTATGGCTACACCTTC. Translated: CASRLTQSGYGYTF.

This clonotype was observed many times. The genes are TRBV6-1 and TRBJ1-5, with 9 nucleotides matching TRBD1. Germline V gene data show CDR1 as MNHNS and CDR2 as SASEGT. CDR3 length equals 17 residues. The ends lost 5 bases at V and 5 bases at J; junction bases unmatched: 13. The CDR3 is CASSNRGWDRDYQPQHF. Written as DNA, the CDR3 is TGTGCCAGCAGTAACCGCGGGTGGGACAGGGACTATCAGCCCCAGCATTTT.

The chain joins TRBV7-9 to TRBJ1-4; D is uncertain. Germline CDR1 reads SEHNR; CDR2 reads FQNEAQ (reference sequence). V was shortened by 5 bases and J by 0 bases, with 13 bases between the two germline ends. The CDR3 is made up of 16 amino acids. CDR3 DNA: TGTGCCAGCAGCCCTTCCGGAGATACAACTAATGAAAAACTGTTTTTT. Its protein product is CASSPSGDTTNEKLFF. Full variable domain (outside the CDR3, taken from reference TRBV7-9 and TRBJ1-4): DTGVSQNPRHKITKRGQNVTFRCDPISEHNRLYWYRQTLGQGPEFLTYFQNEAQLEKSRLLSDRFSAERPKGSFSTLEIQRTEQGDSAMYLCASSPSGDTTNEKLFFGSGTQLSVL.

This chain links TRBV10-3 with TRBJ1-1; TRBD1 matches at 9 bases. Trimming took 7 bases from V and 1 from J; bases not matched to a gene: 7. Per the germline V gene, CDR1 is ENHRY and CDR2 is SYGVKD. The length of the CDR3 is 15 residues. CDR3 sequence (DNA): TGTGCCATCAAGCCGGGACAGGGAGAGAACACTGAAGCTTTCTTT. This translates into CAIKPGQGENTEAFF.

Ten or more counts support this clonotype. V gene TRBV24-1 combines with J gene TRBJ2-3; D is undetermined. CDR3 length: 13 residues. Trimming took 8 bases from V and 2 from J, leaving 10 bases between them. The germline gives CDR1 KGHDR, CDR2 SFDVKD. CDR3: CATTSEYTDTQYF. In DNA form, the CDR3 reads TGTGCCACCACCTCGGAGTACACAGATACGCAGTATTTT.

A few counts support this clonotype. The chain links TRBV3-1 to TRBJ1-1; possibly TRBD1 for D (5 bases). V dropped 0 bases and J dropped 4 bases, with 12 bases sitting between them. Germline CDR1 is LGHDT and CDR2 is YNNKEL (reference sequence). The CDR3 totals 15 residues. The CDR3 DNA follows: TGTGCCAGCAGCCAAGAGCCGGGTCAGGGCACTGAAGCTTTCTTT. Translated, it gives CASSQEPGQGTEAFF.

The chain recombines TRBV19 with TRBJ2-7; 10 bases agree with TRBD1. Losses at the gene ends were 4 bases for V and 3 bases for J; bases not matched to a gene: 6. CDR1 and CDR2 (germline): LNHDA, SQIVND (reference sequence). This CDR3 comprises 15 residues. As DNA, the CDR3 is TGTGCCAGTAGTACCGGGACAGGGGAGTTCTACGAGCAGTACTTC. This sequence encodes CASSTGTGEFYEQYF.

This clonotype was seen repeatedly, ten times or more. The chain links TRBV6-1 to TRBJ1-5, with 11 bases identical to TRBD1. The CDR3 is made up of 15 amino acids. The germline CDR1 and CDR2 sequences are MNHNS and SASEGT. V shed 4 bases, J shed 5 bases, and the junction held 4 bases outside the gene matches. The CDR3 nucleotides read TGTGCCAGCAGTGGGACAGGGGGCGCTTATCAGCCCCAGCATTTT. Its translation is CASSGTGGAYQPQHF.